This T cell receptor (beta chain) originates from a study of T cells in Graves' hyperthyroidism and ophthalmopathy. Lactation, pregnancy, other autoimmune disease or uncontrolled infection excluded patients. The sample holds many counts of this clonotype. The antigen is unknown. CDR1 and CDR2 (germline): GTSNPN, SVGIG (reference sequence). The germline V and J ends were trimmed by 3 bases and 8 bases, with 7 bases remaining between them. The CDR3 contains 10 residues. Broader study findings: Ophthalmopathy was told apart from stable hyperthyroidism by a 13 V-J model.

Amplified TCR beta CDR3 regions came from RNA transcripts. A first-round RT-PCR of the TCR CDR3 used the HTBI primer set. From the multiplex PCR reads, TCRdb called clonotypes with MiXCR, one entry per CDR3 protein. The sample includes fewer than 900,000 distinct CDR3 sequences, less than 20% of them seen just once. This chain uses TRBV30 with TRBJ1-1, with a tentative D call TRBD1 (5 bases). Sequenced material: blood. The clonotype comes from a young man with Graves' hyperthyroidism. The CDR3 loop reads CAWSGGEAFF. The CDR3 DNA reads as TGTGCCTGGAGCGGGGGGGAAGCTTTCTTT.